The text below deals with one T cell receptor (beta chain). Original processing notes: Using reference gene primer amplification, nucleated cell counts were estimated. The protocol was immunoSEQ multiplex PCR, while the TCRdb copy is restricted to in-frame clones and leaves out a portion. V, J and clone size reflect that table, while D and trimming were determined from the DNA. The repertoire holds 95,000 to 100,000 clones, with 85% to 95% as singletons. This entry is derived from a study of blood T cell repertoires in COVID-19. Study background: Sites in the United States, Italy and Spain provided acute and convalescent COVID-19 samples. Nucleic acid was either cDNA or gDNA, and it came from T cells, B-cell-depleted T cells, or PBMCs.

This CDR3 contains 15 residues. V was clipped by 4 bases and J by 2 bases, with 15 bases between them. Germline CDR1 MNHEY, CDR2 SVGAGI. The receptor was isolated from a man aged 50 to 59 with active COVID-19. Specimen: peripheral blood. The J gene is TRBJ2-7, the V gene TRBV6-5, with D possibly matching TRBD1 (6 bases). DNA of the CDR3: TGTGCCAGCAGTTCCCCACAGGGTGGAACCTACGAGCAGTACTTC. As protein: CASSSPQGGTYEQYF.